Sequencing of this TCR beta chain was carried out in a study of B cell selection in AIRE deficiency. Concerning this clone itself: Its cognate antigen is unknown.

CD4+CD127+ cells were sorted as the conventional CD4 T cells. Study results and limitations: Only about 9% of over 3,000 shared Treg sequences were patient-specific; roughly 30% healthy-specific. Around 31% of healthy-shared Treg sequences were found among patient Tconv cells. Shared Treg sequences had shorter CDR3s, biased toward rearrangements with few non-templated insertions.

The germline V gene has CDR1 SGHRS and CDR2 YFSETQ. With 0 bases removed from V and 0 bases from J, the gap between germline ends came to 10 bases. The CDR3 totals 15 residues. Data came from immunoSEQ multiplex PCR; TCRdb stores just in-frame clones and leaves some out. The table lists tens of thousands of clones, 95% to 98% of them singletons. This clonotype originated in a human donor with AIRE deficiency. This chain connects TRBV5-1 to TRBJ2-7; the D gene is possibly TRBD1 (6 bases). The specimen was conventional CD4+ T cells sorted from PBMCs. The CDR3 nucleotides are TGCGCCAGCAGCTTGGGGCCAGGGGTCTCCTACGAGCAGTACTTC. Its translation: CASSLGPGVSYEQYF. Full variable domain (missing parts from reference TRBV5-1 and TRBJ2-7): KAGVTQTPRYLIKTRGQQVTLSCSPISGHRSVSWYQQTPGQGLQFLFEYFSETQRNKGNFPGRFSGRQFSNSRSEMNVSTLELGDSALYLCASSLGPGVSYEQYFGPGTRLTVT.